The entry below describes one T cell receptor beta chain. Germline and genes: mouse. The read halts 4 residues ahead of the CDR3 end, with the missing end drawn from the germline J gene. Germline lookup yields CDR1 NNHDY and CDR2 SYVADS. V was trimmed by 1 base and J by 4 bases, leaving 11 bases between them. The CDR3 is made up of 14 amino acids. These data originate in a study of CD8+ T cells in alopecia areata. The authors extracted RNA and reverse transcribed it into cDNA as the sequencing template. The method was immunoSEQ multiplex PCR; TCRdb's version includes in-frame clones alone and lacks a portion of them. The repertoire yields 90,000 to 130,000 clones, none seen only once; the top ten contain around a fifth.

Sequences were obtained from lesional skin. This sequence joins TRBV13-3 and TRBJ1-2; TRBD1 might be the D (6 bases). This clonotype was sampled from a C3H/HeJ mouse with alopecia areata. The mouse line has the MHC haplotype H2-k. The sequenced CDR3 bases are TGTGCCAGCAGTGATCGGGACAAGGGCTCC. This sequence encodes CASSDRDKGS. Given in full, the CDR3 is CASSDRDKGSDYTF.